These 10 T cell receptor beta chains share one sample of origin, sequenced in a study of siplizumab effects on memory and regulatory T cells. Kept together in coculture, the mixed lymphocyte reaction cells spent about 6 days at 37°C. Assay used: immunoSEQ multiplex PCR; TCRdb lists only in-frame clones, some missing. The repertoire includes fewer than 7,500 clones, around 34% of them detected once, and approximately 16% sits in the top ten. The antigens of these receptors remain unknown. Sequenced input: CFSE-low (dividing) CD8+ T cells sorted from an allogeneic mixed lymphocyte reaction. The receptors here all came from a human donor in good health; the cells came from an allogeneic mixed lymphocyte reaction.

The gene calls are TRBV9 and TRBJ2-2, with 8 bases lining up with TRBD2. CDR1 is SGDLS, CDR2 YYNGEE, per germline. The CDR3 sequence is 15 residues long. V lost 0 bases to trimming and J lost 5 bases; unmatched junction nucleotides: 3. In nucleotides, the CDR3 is TGTGCCAGCAGCGTAGGCGGGAGGCCGACCGGGGAGCTGTTTTTT. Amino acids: CASSVGGRPTGELFF.

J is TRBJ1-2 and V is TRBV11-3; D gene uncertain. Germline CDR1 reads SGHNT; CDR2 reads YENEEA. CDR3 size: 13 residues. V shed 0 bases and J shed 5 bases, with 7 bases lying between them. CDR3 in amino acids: CASSLDGLYGYTF. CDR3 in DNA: TGTGCCAGCAGCTTAGACGGGTTATATGGCTACACCTTC.

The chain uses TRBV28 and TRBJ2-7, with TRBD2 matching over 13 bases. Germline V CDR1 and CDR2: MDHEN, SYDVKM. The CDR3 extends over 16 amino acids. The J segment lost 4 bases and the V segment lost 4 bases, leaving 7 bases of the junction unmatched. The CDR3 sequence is CASSSGLAGVLYEQYF. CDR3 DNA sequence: TGTGCCAGCAGTTCAGGACTAGCGGGAGTATTGTACGAGCAGTACTTC.

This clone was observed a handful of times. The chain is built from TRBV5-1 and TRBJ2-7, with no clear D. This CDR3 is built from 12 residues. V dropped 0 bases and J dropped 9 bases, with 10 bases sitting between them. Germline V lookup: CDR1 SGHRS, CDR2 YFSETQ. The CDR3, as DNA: TGCGCCAGCAGCTTGGAATACGACGCGCAGTACTTC. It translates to CASSLEYDAQYF.

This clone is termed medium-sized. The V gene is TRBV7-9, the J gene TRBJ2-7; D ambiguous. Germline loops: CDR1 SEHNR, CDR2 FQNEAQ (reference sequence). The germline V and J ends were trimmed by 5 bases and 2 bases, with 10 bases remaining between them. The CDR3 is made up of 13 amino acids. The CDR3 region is CASSPVVAYEQYF. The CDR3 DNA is TGTGCCAGCAGCCCCGTAGTCGCCTACGAGCAGTACTTC.

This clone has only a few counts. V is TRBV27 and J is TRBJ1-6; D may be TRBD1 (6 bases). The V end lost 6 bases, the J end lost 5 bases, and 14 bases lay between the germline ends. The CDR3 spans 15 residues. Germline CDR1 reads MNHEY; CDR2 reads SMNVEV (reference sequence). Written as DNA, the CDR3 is TGTGCCAGCAGCGGTCTTCAGGGGAATAATTCACCCCTCCACTTT. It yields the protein CASSGLQGNNSPLHF.

The CDR3 DNA reads TGTGCCAGCAGTCCTCCGGGACACATCAAAAACATTCAGTACTTC. It encodes CASSPPGHIKNIQYF. This chain joins TRBV11-2 and TRBJ2-4, with a weak D call TRBD1 (6 bases). This CDR3 is built from 15 residues. Per the germline V gene, CDR1 is SGHAT and CDR2 is FQNNGV. Trimming took off 6 bases at V and 3 bases at J, with 15 bases between the two ends.

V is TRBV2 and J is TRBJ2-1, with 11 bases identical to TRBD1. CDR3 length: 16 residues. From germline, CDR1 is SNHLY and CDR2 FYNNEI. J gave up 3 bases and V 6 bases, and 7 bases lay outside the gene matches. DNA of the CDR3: TGTGCCAGCAGGCGAGGACAGGGGGCAATCTACAATGAGCAGTTCTTC. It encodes CASRRGQGAIYNEQFF.

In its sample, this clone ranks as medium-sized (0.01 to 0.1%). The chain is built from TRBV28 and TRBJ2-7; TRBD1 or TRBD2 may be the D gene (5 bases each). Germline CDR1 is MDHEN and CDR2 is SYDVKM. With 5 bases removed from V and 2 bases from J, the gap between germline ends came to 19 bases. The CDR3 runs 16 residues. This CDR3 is CASSMGVGRLTYEQYF. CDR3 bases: TGTGCCAGCAGTATGGGAGTGGGGCGGCTTACCTACGAGCAGTACTTC. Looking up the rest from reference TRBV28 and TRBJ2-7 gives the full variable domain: DVKVTQSSRYLVKRTGEKVFLECVQDMDHENMFWYRQDPGLGLRLIYFSYDVKMKEKGDIPEGYSVSREKKERFSLILESASTNQTSMYLCASSMGVGRLTYEQYFGPGTRLTVT.

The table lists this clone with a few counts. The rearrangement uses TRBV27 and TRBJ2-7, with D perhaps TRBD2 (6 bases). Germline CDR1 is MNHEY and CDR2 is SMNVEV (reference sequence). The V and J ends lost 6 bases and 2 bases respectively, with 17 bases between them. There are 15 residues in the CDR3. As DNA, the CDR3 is TGTGCCAGCAGCTCCTTGGGGGGAAAGACCTACGAGCAGTACTTC. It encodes CASSSLGGKTYEQYF.